The sample holds one count of the clone carrying this T cell receptor (beta chain). Its specificity is not known. The sample belongs to a study of T cells in Graves' hyperthyroidism and ophthalmopathy. Trimming pared 2 bases from V and 2 bases from J, leaving 14 bases between. Germline CDR1 reads MNHNS; CDR2 reads SASEGT. The CDR3 contains 16 residues. The source material, RNA transcripts, was used to amplify TCR beta CDR3 regions. TCR CDR3 regions were first amplified by RT-PCR with HTBI primers. TCRdb used MiXCR to reprocess the multiplex PCR reads, holding one entry per CDR3 protein. The data show about 130,000 distinct CDR3 sequences, with 22% seen just once and around two thirds held by the top ten. Findings and caveats of the study: Prediction of ophthalmopathy progression came a median approximately 7 months pre-onset.

The specimen sequenced was blood. The rearrangement uses TRBV6-1 and TRBJ2-3; D is possibly TRBD2 (6 bases). This sequence originates from a woman aged 45-65 years with Graves' hyperthyroidism that later progressed to Graves' ophthalmopathy. This chain's CDR3 is CASSEWGGQNTDTQYF. CDR3 DNA sequence: TGTGCCAGCAGTGAATGGGGAGGCCAGAACACAGATACGCAGTATTTT.